These T cell receptor beta chains were read from a single sample in a study of T cell responses to AZD1222 COVID-19 vaccine. The assay was immunoSEQ multiplex PCR, and TCRdb's table has in-frame clones only and misses some. Seen here are about 140,000 clones, 89% observed once, and the top ten hold approximately 4.5%. The specimen was peripheral blood, collected on day 0 of AZD1222 vaccination. The source is an adult in good health. Each CDR3 is given without its conserved first and last residue. Clone sizes are given selectively: once, few, many, or a class where the clone is expanded.

clone size,J gene,V gene,CDR3 protein
-,TRBJ2-5,TRBV7-9,ASSLEPAGETQY
once,TRBJ2-2,TRBV10-2,ASDGLNTGELF
-,TRBJ2-3,TRBV11-2,ASSLVGLLDTQY
-,TRBJ1-5,TRBV3-1/TRBV3-2,ASSQGPGPQPQH
-,TRBJ1-1,TRBV19,ASAATEAF
-,TRBJ2-3,TRBV11-2,ASSVVVRQY
-,TRBJ2-7,TRBV6-1,ASSERVGGRYEQY
-,TRBJ1-5,TRBV19,ASSIDRRQSNQPQH
-,TRBJ1-1,TRBV5-1,ASRSLTGDLPEAF
-,TRBJ1-3,TRBV28,ASRTPYQGRTFSSGNTIY
-,TRBJ1-3,TRBV27,ASSLLDPRSGNTIY
-,TRBJ2-2,TRBV18,ASSLRQGNTGELF
-,TRBJ1-5,TRBV19,ASSIRGEGNQPQH
once,TRBJ2-7,TRBV3-1/TRBV3-2,ASSQGSPGLSYEQY
-,TRBJ1-2,TRBV18,ASSPTGTGGFGEGYT
-,TRBJ2-5,TRBV18,ASSPNYGETQY
-,TRBJ1-1,TRBV11-1,ASSTALRTEAF
-,TRBJ1-5,TRBV7-9,ASTSAAIGNQPQH
-,TRBJ1-1,TRBV6-5,ASKHQGAENTEAF
once,TRBJ2-7,TRBV29-1,SVEAGTGVGEQY
-,TRBJ2-5,TRBV11-2,ASSRDRGWETQY
-,TRBJ1-5,TRBV19,ASSIGGGMGNQPQH
medium-sized,TRBJ2-1,TRBV4-2,ASSLGLAERRYNEQF
-,TRBJ1-1,TRBV5-6,ASSLGSNTEAF
-,TRBJ2-1,TRBV5-8,ASSWGTLNNEQF
-,TRBJ2-7,TRBV6-5,ATRRDRGYEQY
few,TRBJ1-6,TRBV10-2,ASSEVTGLH
-,TRBJ1-4,TRBV28,ASTPAVAGDEKLF
-,TRBJ2-1,TRBV9,ASSEGGGIYNEQF
-,TRBJ2-2,TRBV27,ASSLSTSRELF
-,TRBJ1-3,TRBV18,ASSFSMESSGNTIY
-,TRBJ2-1,TRBV30,AWSKTLVNEQF
-,TRBJ2-3,TRBV19,ASSISDTQY
once,TRBJ2-5,TRBV28,ASTRPGKQETQY
-,TRBJ2-7,TRBV2,ASSEILNGPGQY
-,TRBJ1-4,TRBV21-1,ASSKVGRNNEKLF
few,TRBJ2-5,TRBV4-1,ATRRGLLSETQY
-,TRBJ1-2,TRBV25-1,ASSEFEGPRNGYT
-,TRBJ1-6,TRBV28,ASSLVLRGLINSPLH
once,TRBJ1-2,TRBV3-1/TRBV3-2,ASSQDQGFISGYT
once,TRBJ2-1,TRBV28,ASSLTGAGDNEQF
-,TRBJ2-2,TRBV2,ASSGTAGTGRLNTGELF
-,TRBJ1-2,TRBV12-3/TRBV12-4,ASSLGGSYGYT
-,TRBJ1-2,TRBV14,ASSVGRNPYGYT
-,TRBJ2-6,TRBV5-4,ASSFYGAYLSGANVLT
-,TRBJ1-2,TRBV30,ALTAQLTANYGYT
-,TRBJ1-1,TRBV6-5,ASSYIGRGTEAF
-,TRBJ1-2,TRBV21-1,ASNVGQGVYGYT
-,TRBJ2-6,TRBV6-4,ASSDSNLAGDGANVLT
-,TRBJ1-1,TRBV5-4,ASSTWGTEAF
-,TRBJ1-1,TRBV2,ASRVDRGAEAF
-,TRBJ1-3,TRBV13,ASSSRVGETGNTIY
few,TRBJ2-7,TRBV23-1,ASSQSLLARLYEQY
-,TRBJ2-3,TRBV3-1/TRBV3-2,ASSQGISGESTFTDTQY
-,TRBJ2-4,TRBV7-2,ASSPGQGLAKNIQY
-,TRBJ2-5,TRBV18,ASSPPGYRETQY
-,TRBJ2-1,TRBV5-1,ASSPGRIYNEQF
-,TRBJ1-6,TRBV30,AWSGFRVQVGALH
-,TRBJ2-1,TRBV19,ASSMVGFFYNEQF